The TCR beta chain under discussion was sequenced for a study of STAT5B mutations in CD4+ large granular lymphocyte leukemia. Study results and caveats: The CD4+ versus CD8+ T-LGLL clonality difference may reflect limited sample size. 8/27 top patient clones versus 2/35 control clones were TRBV06-family.

Sequenced by immunoSEQ multiplex PCR; TCRdb stores in-frame clones only, minus some. Seen here are some 38,000 clones, over 70% observed once, and the top ten hold approximately 0.5%. In regard to this clone: Its specificity is unknown.

Control samples were healthy donors' buffy coats. From germline, CDR1 is LGHNA and CDR2 YSLEER. V lost 0 bases and J lost 6, with 12 bases in between. The CDR3 covers 15 residues. The clonotype was recovered from a human donor in good health. This sequence joins TRBV4-3 and TRBJ2-4; D is unclear. The sequenced sample was CD4+ T cells from blood buffy coats. The chain's CDR3 is CASSQDLLDSNIQYF. DNA of the CDR3: TGCGCCAGCAGCCAAGACCTTCTAGACTCAAACATTCAGTACTTC.